The clone carrying this T cell receptor (beta chain) has only one observation. The sample is drawn from a study of blood T cell repertoires in COVID-19. About the study: The study drew acute and convalescent COVID-19 samples from the United States, Italy and Spain.

Unmatched junction bases numbered 13, after V lost 3 bases and J lost 2 bases. This CDR3 has 17 residues. Germline loops: CDR1 SGHVS, CDR2 FNYEAQ. Produced via immunoSEQ multiplex PCR; TCRdb's table is partial and in-frame only. The sample lists approximately 220,000 clones, 88% occurring once. Sequenced: PBMCs or T cells enriched from blood (not recorded which). This receptor was taken from a young woman who had recovered from COVID-19. The genes are TRBV7-6 and TRBJ2-7, with TRBD1 identical over 7 bases. As DNA, the CDR3 is TGTGCCAGCAGCTTCGCCCCGACAGGGACGGGGACCTACGAGCAGTACTTC. It encodes CASSFAPTGTGTYEQYF.